This TCR beta chain was identified during a study of T cell changes during pregnancy in multiple sclerosis. Germline CDR1 LGHNA, CDR2 YNFKEQ. The CDR3 contains 15 residues. Trimming left V 4 bases short and J 0 bases short, with 12 bases between. Only in-frame clones appear in the TCRdb table, and some are missing; sequencing was by immunoSEQ multiplex PCR. The profile shows fewer than 45,000 clones, roughly 89% of them singletons. The sequencing used CD4+ T cells from peripheral blood mononuclear cells, collected after pregnancy. This sequence originates from a female donor in good health, enrolled as a control in a pregnancy study. The genes are TRBV4-2 and TRBJ1-1; D gene unclear. CDR3 DNA: TGTGCCAGCAGCCTCTCATCGGGAATGAACACTGAAGCTTTCTTT. This encodes CASSLSSGMNTEAFF.